Shown below are 14 T cell receptor beta chains from a single sample sequenced in a study of blood T cell repertoires in COVID-19. The table came from immunoSEQ multiplex PCR; TCRdb's copy has only in-frame clones and leaves some out. The table shows approximately 100,000 clones, with about 78% occurring only once. The sequencing input was peripheral blood. Receptors were obtained from a human donor in a cohort sampled during active or convalescent COVID-19.

This chain uses TRBV29-1 with TRBJ2-5; 7 bases fit TRBD2. The CDR3 extends over 15 amino acids. Germline CDR1 reads SQVTM; CDR2 reads ANQGSEA. The V and J ends lost 2 bases and 1 base, in that order; junction bases with no gene match: 7. The CDR3 bases are TGCAGCGTTGAAATAAGCGGGGACCTCCAAGAGACCCAGTACTTC. This codes for CSVEISGDLQETQYF.

The chain couples TRBV2 to TRBJ2-7, with unresolved D. CDR1 and CDR2 (germline): SNHLY, FYNNEI. The ends were cut back, 4 bases at V and 5 bases at J, with 9 bases in the middle. CDR3 size: 12 residues. Here the CDR3 DNA reads TGTGCCAGCAGTGGTCCGAGCCACGAGCAGTACTTC. Translated: CASSGPSHEQYF.

The chain combines TRBV6-5 with TRBJ2-7; D is ambiguous. This CDR3 region has 16 residues. Trimming cost V 0 bases and J 3 bases, with 15 bases left between them. Germline CDR1 is MNHEY and CDR2 is SVGAGI. The CDR3: CASSYSNRPTYYEQYF. CDR3 in DNA: TGTGCCAGCAGTTACTCGAATAGGCCGACTTACTACGAGCAGTACTTC.

This chain uses TRBV2 with TRBJ2-4; 10 bases fit TRBD1. Germline V gives CDR1 SNHLY, CDR2 FYNNEI. This CDR3 spans 13 amino acids. After removal of 8 bases from V and 7 bases from J, the junction contained 5 bases not matched to a gene. This chain's CDR3 is CASFKDRGNIQYF. The CDR3 bases are TGTGCCAGCTTTAAGGACAGGGGGAACATTCAGTACTTC.

This clone was observed once. The rearrangement uses TRBV5-4 and TRBJ1-2; D is possibly TRBD1 (6 bases). This CDR3 contains 13 residues. From germline, CDR1 is SGHNT and CDR2 YYREEE (reference sequence). Trimming removed 1 base at V and 8 bases at J, with 12 bases between. CDR3 sequence reads: CASSLRGGRGYTF. The CDR3 coding sequence is TGTGCCAGCAGCTTGAGGGGGGGAAGAGGCTACACCTTC.

The chain has TRBV9 and TRBJ2-7; 10 nucleotides match TRBD1. Looked up from germline, CDR1 is SGDLS and CDR2 is YYNGEE. V trimming: 3 bases; J trimming: 8 bases; junction bases outside the gene matches: 23. The CDR3 runs 19 residues. The CDR3: CASSDDRGRTPPQMFKQYF. The CDR3 DNA reads as TGTGCCAGCAGCGATGACAGGGGGCGCACCCCCCCCCAGATGTTCAAGCAGTACTTC.

J is TRBJ2-2 and V is TRBV24-1; D may be TRBD1 (7 bases). Between the trimmed V and J ends, which lost 4 bases and 1 base, there was a span of 12 bases. This CDR3 has 16 residues. Germline V gives CDR1 KGHDR, CDR2 SFDVKD. In DNA, the CDR3 is TGTGCCACCAGTGACGCGGGACAGTTGAACACCGGGGAGCTGTTTTTT. Its translation is CATSDAGQLNTGELFF.

This chain joins TRBV19 and TRBJ1-1; 7 bases are shared with TRBD1. The CDR3 contains 14 residues. Germline-derived CDR1 and CDR2 are LNHDA and SQIVND (reference sequence). Trimming at V came to 6 bases and at J to 3 bases, leaving 7 bases not matched to a gene. CDR3 coding DNA: TGTGCCAGTAGAGGGGGCAGGACTTACACTGAAGCTTTCTTT. This encodes CASRGGRTYTEAFF.

The chain couples TRBV28 to TRBJ2-2, with 8 bases matching TRBD2. J was trimmed by 5 bases and V by 8 bases; bases with no gene match: 10. Per germline, CDR1 MDHEN and CDR2 SYDVKM. The CDR3 loop spans 15 amino acids. The CDR3 bases are TGTGCCAGCCGGAGAGCGGGAGAAGGTACCGGGGAGCTGTTTTTT. It specifies CASRRAGEGTGELFF.

The V and J genes are TRBV7-2 and TRBJ2-7, with unresolved D. Trimming took 0 bases from V and 3 from J, leaving 9 bases between them. In germline, CDR1 is SGHTA, CDR2 FQGNSA. The CDR3 totals 14 residues. The CDR3 sequence: CASSLASTSYEQYF. The CDR3 DNA sequence: TGTGCCAGCAGCTTAGCTTCCACGAGCTACGAGCAGTACTTC.

The chain recombines TRBV30 with TRBJ1-5, with TRBD1 matching 7 bases. The CDR3 consists of 14 residues. The germline gives CDR1 GTSNPN, CDR2 SVGIG (reference sequence). V lost 0 bases and J lost 6; bases outside the gene matches: 5. The CDR3 nucleotides are TGTGCCTGGAGTGTACTCAGGGGGAGTCAGCCCCAGCATTTT. Translating gives CAWSVLRGSQPQHF.

The chain is built from TRBV19 and TRBJ2-2, with TRBD1 matching over 10 bases. Germline values: CDR1 LNHDA, CDR2 SQIVND (reference sequence). The trim removed 3 bases at V and 6 bases at J, leaving 1 base unmatched. This CDR3 contains 14 residues. The CDR3 reads CASSIGTGAGELFF. In DNA, the CDR3 is TGTGCCAGTAGTATTGGGACAGGGGCCGGGGAGCTGTTTTTT.

The chain links TRBV28 to TRBJ2-7; 10 nucleotides agree with TRBD2. This CDR3 has 15 residues. The germline gives CDR1 MDHEN, CDR2 SYDVKM. The V segment lost 8 bases and the J segment 2 bases; nucleotides outside the gene matches: 9. CDR3 in DNA: TGTGCCAGCCGACTAGGACTAGCGGAGACCTACGAGCAGTACTTC. Translation: CASRLGLAETYEQYF.

The V and J genes are TRBV10-3 and TRBJ2-1; maybe TRBD2 (6 bases). V lost 6 bases and J 5 bases, leaving 14 bases between the germline ends. CDR3 length equals 14 residues. CDR1 is ENHRY and CDR2 is SYGVKD in the germline V gene. CDR3 region: CAIRGGRGNNEQFF. The CDR3 coding sequence is TGTGCCATCAGGGGGGGACGAGGAAACAATGAGCAGTTCTTC.